This record concerns one T cell receptor (beta chain) sequence. Its target is not known. Primers included in the PCR were 60 Vbeta and 13 Jbeta primers. As processed by the authors: The authors later counted 75 million to 90 million unique TCR beta chains, some 10 million of them shared. Clones were read by immunoSEQ multiplex PCR, and TCRdb kept only the in-frame ones, dropping some. The DNA gave D and trimming, while V, J and clone size come from that table. The sample contains 200,000 to 250,000 clones, more than 60% of which appear only once. The sample originates from a study of cytomegalovirus exposure and HLA in healthy donors. Germline CDR1 and CDR2: MRHNA and SNTAGT. The ends were cut back, 6 bases at V and 4 bases at J, with 19 bases in the middle. The CDR3 sequence is 15 residues long. Study-wide points: It was reported in a later analysis that an Asian-associated ancestry cluster showed fewer N-insertions than the 666-donor mean. Highest at DRB1 and lowest at HLA-C, TCR association rates differed among HLA loci in a later analysis.

The chain has TRBV6-4 and TRBJ2-7; D is perhaps TRBD2 (7 bases). Sample: PBMCs. This sequence was found in a woman aged 25 to 39 in good health and CMV-seronegative. The CDR3 sequence is CASSLVAGAGYEQYF. In DNA, the CDR3 is TGTGCCAGCAGCCTCGTCGCGGGGGCCGGGTACGAGCAGTACTTC.